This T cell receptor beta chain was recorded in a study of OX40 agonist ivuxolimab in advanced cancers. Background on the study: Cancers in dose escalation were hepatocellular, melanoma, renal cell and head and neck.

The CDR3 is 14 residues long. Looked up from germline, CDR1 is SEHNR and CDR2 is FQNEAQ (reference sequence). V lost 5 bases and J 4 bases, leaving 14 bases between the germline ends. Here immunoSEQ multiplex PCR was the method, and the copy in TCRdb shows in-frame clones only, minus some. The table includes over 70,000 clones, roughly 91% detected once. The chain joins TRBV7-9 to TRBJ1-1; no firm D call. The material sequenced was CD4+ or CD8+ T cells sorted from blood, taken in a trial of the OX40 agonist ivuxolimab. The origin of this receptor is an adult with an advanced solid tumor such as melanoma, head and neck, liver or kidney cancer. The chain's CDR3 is CASSLSQGSTEAFF. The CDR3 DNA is TGTGCCAGCAGCCTAAGCCAAGGGAGCACTGAAGCTTTCTTT.